These T cell receptor beta chains were read from a single sample in a study of T cell repertoires in cytomegalovirus infection. TCRdb reprocessed the reads with MiXCR, giving one entry per CDR3 protein. The data hold more than 200,000 distinct CDR3 sequences, with approximately 10% observed a single time. Sequencing was carried out using PBMCs. The receptors derive from a human donor in good health (CMV status not recorded). Some clones in this sample may be carry-over from other donors' samples. The CDR3 runs from the conserved cysteine through the conserved F or W. The D gene is left open where the match is weak. A clone size is listed for some rows: how often the clone was seen (once, few, many), or a class if it is expanded.

V: TRBV5-6; size: many; D: -; J: TRBJ1-2; CDR3: CASSLVHVNYGYTF; DNA: TGTGCCAGCAGCTTGGTCCACGTCAACTATGGCTACACCTTC
V: TRBV20-1; size: -; D: -; J: TRBJ2-1; CDR3: CSAKEYNEQFF; DNA: TGCAGTGCTAAGGAGTACAATGAGCAGTTCTTC
V: TRBV15; size: -; D: TRBD1; J: TRBJ1-1; CDR3: CATSRRLIGQGATEAFF; DNA: TGTGCCACCAGCAGAAGACTTATTGGACAGGGGGCCACTGAAGCTTTCTTT
V: TRBV18; size: few; D: -; J: TRBJ2-2; CDR3: CASSPSMGGNTGELFF; DNA: TGTGCCAGCTCCCCCTCGATGGGGGGAAACACCGGGGAGCTGTTTTTT
V: TRBV11-3; size: many; D: TRBD1; J: TRBJ2-1; CDR3: CASSSNRGQNNEQFF; DNA: TGTGCCAGCAGCTCCAACAGGGGGCAGAACAATGAGCAGTTCTTC
V: TRBV7-2; size: many; D: -; J: TRBJ1-1; CDR3: CASSWGAQAFF; DNA: TGTGCCAGCAGCTGGGGGGCTCAAGCTTTCTTT
V: TRBV6-1; size: many; D: -; J: TRBJ2-3; CDR3: CASSDLTVTGTQYF; DNA: TGTGCCAGCAGTGATTTGACCGTGACTGGTACGCAGTATTTT
V: TRBV20-1; size: -; D: TRBD2; J: TRBJ2-1; CDR3: CSAREGAGENNEQFF; DNA: TGCAGTGCGAGGGAGGGAGCGGGGGAAAACAATGAGCAGTTCTTC
V: TRBV4-3; size: many; D: TRBD2; J: TRBJ2-2; CDR3: CASSQDGGLAGVGGELFF; DNA: TGCGCCAGCAGCCAAGATGGGGGGCTAGCGGGAGTTGGCGGGGAGCTGTTTTTT
V: TRBV7-2; size: many; D: -; J: TRBJ1-4; CDR3: CASSPIYNEKLFF; DNA: TGTGCCAGCAGCCCGATTTATAATGAAAAACTGTTTTTT
V: TRBV2; size: many; D: -; J: TRBJ2-1; CDR3: CASSLEGDTYNEQFF; DNA: TGTGCCAGCAGCCTCGAGGGGGACACCTACAATGAGCAGTTCTTC
V: TRBV24-1; size: -; D: -; J: TRBJ1-3; CDR3: CATSGRDRNTIYF; DNA: TGTGCCACCAGTGGCAGGGATAGAAACACCATATATTTT
V: TRBV7-2; size: many; D: TRBD2; J: TRBJ2-1; CDR3: CASSFPGLADYNEQFF; DNA: TGTGCCAGCAGCTTTCCGGGACTAGCGGATTACAATGAGCAGTTCTTC
V: TRBV6-2/TRBV6-3; size: many; D: -; J: TRBJ2-5; CDR3: CASSYSSAETQYF; DNA: TGTGCCAGCAGTTACTCATCTGCGGAGACCCAGTACTTC
V: TRBV15; size: many; D: -; J: TRBJ2-1; CDR3: CATSRAPWHSSYNEQFF; DNA: TGTGCCACCAGCAGAGCCCCCTGGCACAGCTCCTACAATGAGCAGTTCTTC
V: TRBV12-3/TRBV12-4; size: -; D: -; J: TRBJ2-3; CDR3: CASSTGDGGVVSDTQYF; DNA: TGTGCCAGCAGTACCGGGGACGGGGGAGTAGTATCAGATACGCAGTATTTT
V: TRBV7-3; size: many; D: -; J: TRBJ1-6; CDR3: CASSPHYDSPLHF; DNA: TGTGCCAGCAGCCCCCACTATGATTCACCCCTCCACTTT
V: TRBV28; size: many; D: TRBD1; J: TRBJ2-5; CDR3: CASSLGSTGKETQYF; DNA: TGTGCCAGCAGTTTAGGATCGACAGGGAAAGAGACCCAGTACTTC
V: TRBV12-3/TRBV12-4; size: many; D: TRBD1; J: TRBJ1-3; CDR3: CASKGGKGARWLNTIYF; DNA: TGTGCCAGCAAAGGGGGAAAGGGGGCCCGGTGGTTAAACACCATATATTTT
V: TRBV7-2; size: many; D: -; J: TRBJ1-1; CDR3: CASTHRPGVAEAFF; DNA: TGTGCCAGCACCCACCGTCCGGGGGTCGCTGAAGCTTTCTTT
V: TRBV18; size: many; D: -; J: TRBJ2-2; CDR3: CASSPDPGAGGELFF; DNA: TGTGCCAGCTCACCAGATCCAGGGGCTGGCGGGGAGCTGTTTTTT
V: TRBV7-9; size: many; D: TRBD2; J: TRBJ2-3; CDR3: CASSSGLAGADTQYF; DNA: TGTGCCAGCAGCTCGGGACTAGCGGGAGCAGATACGCAGTATTTT
V: TRBV20-1; size: -; D: -; J: TRBJ2-3; CDR3: CSARQGVTTDTQYF; DNA: TGCAGTGCCCGGCAGGGTGTGACCACAGATACGCAGTATTTT
V: TRBV7-9; size: -; D: -; J: TRBJ2-7; CDR3: CASSSSQSYEQYF; DNA: TGTGCCAGCAGCTCATCTCAGAGTTACGAGCAGTACTTC
V: TRBV7-8; size: many; D: -; J: TRBJ1-1; CDR3: CASSFRGVRGATEAFF; DNA: TGTGCCAGCAGCTTTAGGGGGGTACGGGGGGCCACTGAAGCTTTCTTT
V: TRBV6-8; size: -; D: TRBD1; J: TRBJ1-2; CDR3: CASRSTGANYGYTF; DNA: TGTGCCAGCAGATCGACAGGGGCTAACTATGGCTACACCTTC
V: TRBV20-1; size: few; D: TRBD1; J: TRBJ1-6; CDR3: CSARRGDRGINSPLHF; DNA: TGCAGTGCGAGACGAGGGGACAGGGGAATAAATTCACCCCTCCACTTT
V: TRBV19; size: many; D: -; J: TRBJ2-1; CDR3: CASSIRAASYNEQFF; DNA: TGTGCCAGTAGTATTAGGGCGGCCTCCTACAATGAGCAGTTCTTC
V: TRBV27; size: many; D: TRBD1; J: TRBJ2-2; CDR3: CASSLYGTGPDTGELFF; DNA: TGTGCCAGCAGTTTATACGGGACAGGGCCCGACACCGGGGAGCTGTTTTTT
V: TRBV30; size: many; D: -; J: TRBJ1-2; CDR3: CAWEDSGYGYTF; DNA: TGTGCCTGGGAAGACAGCGGCTATGGCTACACCTTC
V: TRBV7-3; size: -; D: -; J: TRBJ1-1; CDR3: CASSLKQHTEAFF; DNA: TGTGCCAGCAGCTTAAAACAGCATACTGAAGCTTTCTTT
V: TRBV27; size: many; D: -; J: TRBJ1-2; CDR3: CASSTLQGRGYTF; DNA: TGTGCCAGCAGTACATTACAGGGACGGGGCTACACCTTC